The text below deals with one T cell receptor (beta chain). Its target is unknown. The data belong to a study of T cells in Graves' hyperthyroidism and ophthalmopathy. Study findings and constraints: Ophthalmopathy was identified by the model a median roughly six months ahead of onset.

What was amplified from RNA transcripts were TCR beta CDR3 regions. The HTBI primer set drove a first-round RT-PCR of the TCR CDR3. TCRdb independently ran MiXCR on the multiplex PCR reads; one entry per CDR3 protein. The sample yields some 620,000 distinct CDR3 sequences, about 16% seen once. Trimming removed 0 bases from V and 3 bases from J; junction bases left unmatched: 5. The CDR3 totals 18 residues. Germline V gene data show CDR1 as SGHRS and CDR2 as YFSETQ. This TCR was recovered from a woman in her twenties or thirties with Graves' hyperthyroidism. The specimen was blood. The gene calls are TRBV5-1 and TRBJ2-6; 11 nucleotides align to TRBD1. CDR3: CASSLGGQGALGANVLTF. CDR3 coding DNA: TGCGCCAGCAGCTTGGGCGGACAGGGGGCGCTTGGGGCCAACGTCCTGACTTTC. The full variable domain, its missing parts supplied by reference TRBV5-1 and TRBJ2-6, is KAGVTQTPRYLIKTRGQQVTLSCSPISGHRSVSWYQQTPGQGLQFLFEYFSETQRNKGNFPGRFSGRQFSNSRSEMNVSTLELGDSALYLCASSLGGQGALGANVLTFGAGSRLTVL.